Presented here are 9 T cell receptor beta chains from one specimen sequenced in a study of Graves' ophthalmopathy and Graves' hyperthyroidism. RNA transcripts served as template for amplifying TCR beta CDR3 sequences. HTBI primers were used in a first-round RT-PCR, which preceded a second-round multiplex PCR. A single record per CDR3 protein comes from TCRdb applying MiXCR to the multiplex PCR reads. The data contain 300,000 to 400,000 distinct CDR3 sequences, about a sixth of them seen just once; the ten biggest clones take up 12%. The sequenced sample consisted of peripheral blood. All receptors derive from an adult man with Graves' ophthalmopathy.

Ten or more counts support this clonotype. V and J are TRBV28 and TRBJ1-3, with 11 bases fitting TRBD1. Trimming removed 5 bases from V and 4 bases from J; junction bases left unmatched: 7. CDR1 is MDHEN and CDR2 is SYDVKM in the germline V gene. The CDR3 sequence is 16 residues long. In DNA, the CDR3 is TGTGCCAGCAGTCCCACCCGGACAGGGGGCGGAAACACCATATATTTT. Translated: CASSPTRTGGGNTIYF.

The table lists this clonotype with many counts. This chain links TRBV11-2 with TRBJ1-2; possibly TRBD1 for D (5 bases). The germline V gene encodes CDR1 SGHAT and CDR2 FQNNGV. Deletions cut 5 bases from V and 3 bases from J, with 13 bases between. The CDR3 runs to 14 residues. CDR3 sequence: CASSPGTSYYGYTF. Here the CDR3 DNA reads TGTGCCAGCAGCCCGGGGACTTCCTACTATGGCTACACCTTC.

This clonotype was recorded at least ten times. This chain links TRBV27 with TRBJ1-1; tentatively, D is TRBD1 (6 bases). The CDR3 totals 12 residues. Germline assignment: CDR1 MNHEY and CDR2 SMNVEV (reference sequence). With 5 bases removed from V and 4 bases from J, the gap between germline ends came to 8 bases. CDR3 nucleotide sequence: TGTGCCAGCAGTGGGGGCGCCACTGAAGCTTTCTTT. It yields the protein CASSGGATEAFF.

This clonotype came up many times. The CDR3 spells CASSEAGGGSTGELFF. Here the CDR3 DNA reads TGTGCCAGCAGTGAGGCAGGGGGCGGTTCCACCGGGGAGCTGTTTTTT. The V call is TRBV6-1, the J call TRBJ2-2; TRBD1 agrees at 8 bases. CDR1 and CDR2 (germline): MNHNS, SASEGT. The V gene end was trimmed by 3 bases and the J gene end by 4 bases; junction bases not matched to a gene: 7. This CDR3 is built from 16 residues.

In its sample, this clonotype was seen many times. V is TRBV7-2 and J is TRBJ2-5, with 10 bases matching TRBD2. Germline V gene lookup returns CDR1 SGHTA and CDR2 FQGNSA. V was pared by 5 bases and J by 5 bases, with 5 bases of the junction left unmatched. The CDR3 contains 14 residues. As DNA, the CDR3 is TGTGCCAGCAGCGAGAGGACTAGCGGTGAGACCCAGTACTTC. It is translated as CASSERTSGETQYF.

At least ten counts were recorded for this clonotype. V is TRBV4-1 and J is TRBJ2-5, with D perhaps TRBD1 (5 bases). This CDR3 has 16 residues. In germline, CDR1 is MGHRA, CDR2 YSYEKL. V was cut by 4 bases and J by 5 bases, with 20 bases left in between. The CDR3 spells CASSPLGQGMAETQYF. CDR3 DNA sequence: TGCGCCAGCAGCCCCCTCGGGCAGGGAATGGCGGAGACCCAGTACTTC.

This clonotype was seen many times. The rearrangement links TRBV7-8 to TRBJ2-7; 9 bases agree with TRBD1. CDR3 size: 16 residues. The germline gives CDR1 SGHVS, CDR2 FQNEAQ. Germline trimming cut 5 bases from V and 5 bases from J; bases unmatched to any gene: 13. In DNA form, the CDR3 reads TGTGCCAGCAGCCTCCGCTACCGGGACAGGGTGGACGAGCAGTACTTC. Amino acids: CASSLRYRDRVDEQYF.

On this clonotype: This may come from a read error, since a much larger clone is one base off. V is TRBV4-1 and J is TRBJ2-7, with 9 bases aligning to TRBD2. There are 16 residues in the CDR3. Trimming removed 4 bases from V and 5 bases from J; junction bases left unmatched: 12. Germline values: CDR1 MGHRA, CDR2 YSYEKL. CDR3 sequence: CASSPTGTSRFDEQYF. Here the CDR3 DNA reads TGCGCCAGCAGCCCAACAGGGACTAGCAGATTCGACGAGCAGTACTTC.

This clonotype has a count of ten or more. The genes are TRBV4-3 and TRBJ1-1, with TRBD1 identical over 9 bases. This CDR3 has 21 amino acids. The germline gives CDR1 LGHNA, CDR2 YSLEER. Losses at the gene ends were 2 bases for V and 5 bases for J; bases not matched to a gene: 24. Written as DNA, the CDR3 is TGCGCCAGCAGCCAAAGATGGTCCGACGGGACAGGGTTGTTGGGTATGACTGAAGCTTTCTTT. This sequence encodes CASSQRWSDGTGLLGMTEAFF.